These 4 T cell receptor beta chains originate from one sample sequenced in a study of a mutant IDH1 vaccine in newly diagnosed glioma. Their antigens remain unidentified. As to time point: week 35, safety follow-up. One vaccine dose held 300 ug of mutant IDH1 20-mer peptide and came with topical imiquimod. TCRdb's table, derived via immunoSEQ multiplex PCR, lists solely in-frame clones and lacks some. The repertoire holds tens of thousands of clones, with 84% as singletons. The sample in question was PBMCs, obtained from a glioma patient whose treatment included an IDH1 peptide vaccine. These receptors all come from a man aged 18 to 29 with glioma.

This chain uses TRBV5-1 with TRBJ2-1; 9 bases map to TRBD2. This CDR3 contains 15 residues. V lost 0 bases, J lost 5 bases, and 3 bases stayed unmatched. CDR1 is SGHRS, CDR2 YFSETQ, per germline. The CDR3 loop is CASSLGLAVNNEQFF. In DNA, the CDR3 is TGCGCCAGCAGCTTGGGACTAGCGGTAAACAATGAGCAGTTCTTC. The whole variable domain, remainder taken from reference TRBV5-1 and TRBJ2-1, is KAGVTQTPRYLIKTRGQQVTLSCSPISGHRSVSWYQQTPGQGLQFLFEYFSETQRNKGNFPGRFSGRQFSNSRSEMNVSTLELGDSALYLCASSLGLAVNNEQFFGPGTRLTVL.

The DNA of the CDR3 is TGTGCCAGCAGTTTAGAAGGGTTTTCAAACACCGGGGAGCTGTTTTTT. Protein: CASSLEGFSNTGELFF. This chain connects TRBV27 to TRBJ2-2; D gene ambiguous. The CDR3 is 16 amino acids. V lost 2 bases and J 2 bases, leaving 12 bases between the germline ends. Germline CDR1 reads MNHEY; CDR2 reads SMNVEV (reference sequence).

V usage is TRBV6-5 and J usage is TRBJ2-7; TRBD1 matches at 7 bases. This CDR3 has 14 residues. Germline values: CDR1 MNHEY, CDR2 SVGAGI. With 6 bases clipped from V and 3 bases from J, the junction kept 8 bases outside the gene matches. CDR3 nucleotide sequence: TGTGCCAGCAGCCCGGGACAGAGATACTACGAGCAGTACTTC. Encoded protein: CASSPGQRYYEQYF.

The V gene is TRBV6-5, the J gene TRBJ2-7; 14 nucleotides align to TRBD2. This CDR3 spans 14 amino acids. CDR1 is MNHEY, CDR2 SVGAGI, per germline. J was trimmed by 7 bases and V by 4 bases; bases with no gene match: 3. CDR3 loop: CASSSGLAGVEQYF. DNA of the CDR3: TGTGCCAGCAGTTCGGGACTAGCGGGGGTTGAGCAGTACTTC.